One and the same sample provided the 32 T cell receptor beta chains below, sequenced in a study of technical replicates of blood from a handful of donors. Some clones are missing from TCRdb's copy, which holds only in-frame ones; the method was immunoSEQ multiplex PCR. The sample has roughly 97,000 clones; about 95% are singletons. The specimen was T cells isolated from PBMCs. Receptor source: a human donor in good health.

This clone was counted between two and nine times. The V gene is TRBV28, the J gene TRBJ1-1; 7 bases line up with TRBD1. CDR1 MDHEN and CDR2 SYDVKM come from the germline V gene. The CDR3 is 13 residues long. After removal of 4 bases from V and 3 bases from J, the junction contained 2 bases not matched to a gene. CDR3 sequence reads: CASSYRGDTEAFF. CDR3 nucleotide sequence: TGTGCCAGCAGTTACAGGGGTGACACTGAAGCTTTCTTT.

CDR3 in amino acids: CASSLQGDNYGYTF. CDR3 nucleotide sequence: TGTGCCAGCAGTTTACAGGGGGATAACTATGGCTACACCTTC. The V call is TRBV28, the J call TRBJ1-2; the match to TRBD1 covers 7 bases. CDR1 and CDR2 (germline): MDHEN, SYDVKM. The V segment lost 2 bases and the J segment 1 base; nucleotides outside the gene matches: 1. This CDR3 has 14 amino acids.

This sequence joins TRBV9 and TRBJ1-5; 7 bases are a match to TRBD1. Germline V CDR1 and CDR2: SGDLS, YYNGEE. J was trimmed by 4 bases and V by 3 bases; bases with no gene match: 4. CDR3 length equals 14 residues. CDR3: CASSGGTDNQPQHF. In DNA, the CDR3 is TGTGCCAGCAGCGGAGGGACAGATAATCAGCCCCAGCATTTT.

This rearrangement joins TRBV6-5 to TRBJ2-5; 10 bases are shared with TRBD2. CDR1 and CDR2 (germline): MNHEY, SVGAGI. Trimming cost V 5 bases and J 5 bases; bases outside gene matches: 2. The length of the CDR3 is 13 residues. The CDR3 nucleotides are TGTGCCAGCAGTAAAGCGGGAGGGGAGACCCAGTACTTC. Protein sequence: CASSKAGGETQYF.

This chain uses TRBV6-5 with TRBJ2-7; TRBD2 matches 7 bases. The length of the CDR3 is 13 residues. The V segment lost 4 bases and the J segment 3 bases; nucleotides outside the gene matches: 3. The germline V gene encodes CDR1 MNHEY and CDR2 SVGAGI. The CDR3 loop is CASSLAGVYEQYF. CDR3 sequence (DNA): TGTGCCAGCAGTTTGGCGGGAGTCTACGAGCAGTACTTC.

The rearrangement uses TRBV6-1 and TRBJ2-1; D not resolved. Germline V CDR1 and CDR2: MNHNS, SASEGT. V was pared by 8 bases and J by 2 bases, with 10 bases between. The CDR3 extends over 13 amino acids. CDR3 sequence reads: CASCGGTYNEQFF. DNA for the CDR3: TGTGCCAGCTGCGGCGGAACCTACAATGAGCAGTTCTTC.

The chain uses TRBV18 and TRBJ2-7; 10 bases match TRBD1. V shed 6 bases, J shed 4 bases, and the junction held 6 bases outside the gene matches. Germline V gives CDR1 KGHSH, CDR2 LQKENI. This CDR3 is built from 14 residues. The CDR3 DNA reads as TGTGCCAGCTCCCCGGGACAGGGGTCGTACGAGCAGTACTTC. Translating gives CASSPGQGSYEQYF. Drawing the rest from reference TRBV18 and TRBJ2-7, the complete variable domain is NAGVMQNPRHLVRRRGQEARLRCSPMKGHSHVYWYRQLPEEGLKFMVYLQKENIIDESGMPKERFSAEFPKEGPSILRIQQVVRGDSAAYFCASSPGQGSYEQYFGPGTRLTVT.

The chain links TRBV5-1 to TRBJ2-3; TRBD2 is a possible D gene (6 bases). V was trimmed by 6 bases and J by 3 bases, leaving 11 bases between them. CDR3 length: 13 amino acids. The germline gives CDR1 SGHRS, CDR2 YFSETQ. The CDR3 DNA follows: TGCGCCAGCAAGAGACTAGAGACAGATACGCAGTATTTT. This encodes CASKRLETDTQYF.

This chain joins TRBV21-1 and TRBJ2-7; TRBD2 reflects the table's D call only, with no check against the DNA. TRBV21-1 is annotated as a pseudogene. CDR3 length equals 16 residues. CDR3 amino acids: CASSTNGGSSIYEQYF. The CDR3, as DNA: TGTGCCAGCAGCACCAATGGGGGGAGTAGTATCTACGAGCAGTACTTC.

The J gene is TRBJ2-7, the V gene TRBV7-2; 12 positions agree with TRBD2. The CDR3 covers 15 residues. CDR1 is SGHTA and CDR2 is FQGNSA in the germline V gene. J was trimmed by 7 bases and V by 4 bases; bases with no gene match: 8. As DNA, the CDR3 is TGTGCCAGCAGCTCTCGACTAGCGGGAGACAGAGAGCAGTACTTC. Translating it yields CASSSRLAGDREQYF.

The chain combines TRBV7-9 with TRBJ2-7; D call uncertain. Germline V gene sequence: CDR1 SEHNR, CDR2 FQNEAQ (reference sequence). The CDR3 length is 12 residues. The germline V and J ends were trimmed by 5 bases and 4 bases, with 9 bases remaining between them. The CDR3, as DNA: TGTGCCAGCAGCCCTACAGAGTACGAGCAGTACTTC. It is translated as CASSPTEYEQYF.

This rearrangement joins TRBV11-2 to TRBJ2-7, with D uncertain. Trimming shortened V by 5 bases and J by 6 bases, and 11 bases separated the two germline ends. This CDR3 is built from 12 residues. CDR1 is SGHAT and CDR2 is FQNNGV in the germline V gene. CDR3 loop: CASSPDWREQYF. The CDR3 DNA follows: TGTGCCAGCAGCCCAGACTGGCGCGAGCAGTACTTC.

V gene TRBV4-2 combines with J gene TRBJ2-7, with D perhaps TRBD2 (6 bases). Germline CDR1 is LGHNA and CDR2 is YNFKEQ. The CDR3 runs 15 residues. V lost 1 base to trimming and J lost 3 bases, with 13 bases between them. CDR3 in amino acids: CASSQVPVADYEQYF. CDR3 nucleotide sequence: TGTGCCAGCAGCCAAGTCCCGGTAGCGGACTACGAGCAGTACTTC.

This clone is a singleton in its sample. The V and J genes are TRBV5-4 and TRBJ2-7; 7 nucleotides agree with TRBD2. The CDR3 length is 14 residues. The germline V gene has CDR1 SGHNT and CDR2 YYREEE (reference sequence). V dropped 3 bases and J dropped 3; count of bases not matched to a gene: 6. The CDR3 DNA is TGTGCCAGCAGCTCCGACGAGCGGGACTACGAGCAGTACTTC. Amino acid sequence: CASSSDERDYEQYF.

The rearrangement links TRBV6-7 to TRBJ2-7, with a tentative D call TRBD1 (6 bases). TRBV6-7 has ORF status, its function being uncertain. V dropped 6 bases and J dropped 7 bases, with 25 bases sitting between them. The CDR3 is 16 amino acids. The chain's CDR3 is CASSLTYREPMGEQYF. CDR3 DNA sequence: TGTGCCAGCAGCCTCACCTACAGGGAACCAATGGGGGAGCAGTACTTC.

This chain's CDR3 is CASSLAGSANIQYF. In nucleotides, the CDR3 is TGTGCCAGCAGCTTAGCGGGGTCCGCAAACATTCAGTACTTC. The gene calls are TRBV5-4 and TRBJ2-4, with TRBD2 matching over 7 bases. J lost 6 bases, V lost 2 bases, and 5 bases had no gene match. There are 14 residues in the CDR3. Per the germline V gene, CDR1 is SGHNT and CDR2 is YYREEE (reference sequence).

This sequence joins TRBV5-1 and TRBJ2-1, with 9 bases lining up with TRBD2. This CDR3 contains 16 residues. Germline lookup yields CDR1 SGHRS and CDR2 YFSETQ. V was clipped by 4 bases and J by 6 bases; unmatched bases: 11. Here the CDR3 reads CASSALSGSSINEQFF. In DNA, the CDR3 is TGCGCCAGCAGCGCACTTAGCGGGAGCTCAATCAATGAGCAGTTCTTC.

This clone appeared a single time. The chain recombines TRBV9 with TRBJ2-7; TRBD2 matches at 10 bases. The junction had 5 bases not matched to a gene; V was cut back by 1 base and J by 1 base. Per the germline V gene, CDR1 is SGDLS and CDR2 is YYNGEE. The length of the CDR3 is 16 residues. CDR3: CASSVKASGGSYEQYF. Here the CDR3 DNA reads TGTGCCAGCAGCGTAAAGGCTAGCGGGGGTTCCTACGAGCAGTACTTC.

The gene calls are TRBV19 and TRBJ1-1; D not certain. The germline V gene encodes CDR1 LNHDA and CDR2 SQIVND (reference sequence). V was pared by 3 bases and J by 0 bases, with 8 bases between. The CDR3 is 14 amino acids. The CDR3 bases are TGTGCCAGTAGTATGACTAGTATGAACACTGAAGCTTTCTTT. Its translation is CASSMTSMNTEAFF.

This rearrangement joins TRBV28 to TRBJ2-7, with 11 nucleotides matching TRBD2. The germline V gene encodes CDR1 MDHEN and CDR2 SYDVKM. This CDR3 is built from 17 residues. Trimming at V came to 5 bases and at J to 6 bases, leaving 15 bases not matched to a gene. The CDR3 reads CASSRSSLAGGIREQYF. The CDR3 region has the DNA TGTGCCAGCAGTCGCAGTTCCTTAGCGGGAGGGATCCGCGAGCAGTACTTC.

V gene TRBV11-2 combines with J gene TRBJ2-7, with D maybe TRBD2 (5 bases). There are 15 residues in the CDR3. Trimming removed 3 bases from V and 0 bases from J, with 12 bases in between. CDR1 and CDR2 (germline): SGHAT, FQNNGV. The DNA for the CDR3 is TGTGCCAGCAGCTTCCTAGCACCCAGCTCCTACGAGCAGTACTTC. Amino acids: CASSFLAPSSYEQYF.

The CDR3 DNA follows: TGTGCCAGTAGTCCACAGGGGTTCGAAGAGACCCAGTACTTC. Its translation: CASSPQGFEETQYF. The chain has TRBV19 and TRBJ2-5, with TRBD1 matching over 7 bases. CDR3 length: 14 residues. J lost 3 bases, V lost 5 bases, and 6 bases had no gene match. The germline V gene encodes CDR1 LNHDA and CDR2 SQIVND (reference sequence).

The genes are TRBV5-4 and TRBJ2-7; maybe TRBD2 (5 bases). Trimming took 2 bases from V and 0 from J, leaving 12 bases between them. Germline V gene lookup returns CDR1 SGHNT and CDR2 YYREEE (reference sequence). The CDR3 extends over 15 amino acids. The DNA of the CDR3 is TGTGCCAGCAGCTTAAAGCGGATTAGCTCCTACGAGCAGTACTTC. Its translation: CASSLKRISSYEQYF. The whole variable domain, remainder taken from reference TRBV5-4 and TRBJ2-7, is ETGVTQSPTHLIKTRGQQVTLRCSSQSGHNTVSWYQQALGQGPQFIFQYYREEENGRGNFPPRFSGLQFPNYSSELNVNALELDDSALYLCASSLKRISSYEQYFGPGTRLTVT.

This clone has just one count. The J gene is TRBJ2-3, the V gene TRBV5-4; the match to TRBD2 covers 15 bases. With V trimmed by 4 bases and J by 5 bases, 8 bases remained unmatched. The CDR3 has 17 amino acids. CDR1 SGHNT and CDR2 YYREEE come from the germline V gene (reference sequence). The CDR3 protein is CASSPRTSGRAGDTQYF. CDR3 DNA sequence: TGTGCCAGCAGCCCCAGGACTAGCGGGAGGGCCGGAGATACGCAGTATTTT. Full variable domain (rest looked up from reference TRBV5-4 and TRBJ2-3): ETGVTQSPTHLIKTRGQQVTLRCSSQSGHNTVSWYQQALGQGPQFIFQYYREEENGRGNFPPRFSGLQFPNYSSELNVNALELDDSALYLCASSPRTSGRAGDTQYFGPGTRLTVL.

The V and J genes are TRBV28 and TRBJ1-2, with 7 bases fitting TRBD1. The CDR3 covers 13 residues. The germline V gene encodes CDR1 MDHEN and CDR2 SYDVKM. The V segment lost 6 bases and the J segment 5 bases; nucleotides outside the gene matches: 6. CDR3 DNA: TGTGCCAGCAGAGAAGGGGGACAGTATGGCTACACCTTC. Translation gives CASREGGQYGYTF.

J is TRBJ2-7 and V is TRBV6-1; 9 bases align to TRBD1. Germline CDR1 is MNHNS and CDR2 is SASEGT. Losses at the gene ends were 6 bases for V and 6 bases for J; bases not matched to a gene: 12. The CDR3 has 15 amino acids. The DNA of the CDR3 is TGTGCCAGCAGCCTAAAGACAGGGGGTTCGGTCGAGCAGTACTTC. This sequence encodes CASSLKTGGSVEQYF.

This chain joins TRBV19 and TRBJ2-5, with 9 bases that match TRBD2. Trimming at V came to 5 bases and at J to 5 bases, leaving 6 bases not matched to a gene. CDR1 and CDR2 from the germline V gene are LNHDA and SQIVND (reference sequence). The CDR3 has 14 amino acids. Written as DNA, the CDR3 is TGTGCCAGTAGTGCGAGCGGGGGGACGGAGACCCAGTACTTC. It is translated as CASSASGGTETQYF.

The chain has TRBV28 and TRBJ1-5; D possibly corresponds to TRBD1 (5 bases). Trimming cost V 7 bases and J 5 bases, with 18 bases left between them. This CDR3 spans 15 amino acids. CDR1 is MDHEN, CDR2 SYDVKM, per germline. The CDR3 region has the DNA TGTGCCAGCACACCGGGGGGGAGGGTCGATCAGCCCCAGCATTTT. Its translation is CASTPGGRVDQPQHF.

This chain joins TRBV29-1 and TRBJ1-2, with a tentative D call TRBD1 (6 bases). Deletions cut 7 bases from V and 5 bases from J, with 8 bases between. Germline V gene lookup returns CDR1 SQVTM and CDR2 ANQGSEA. This CDR3 region has 10 residues. The CDR3 DNA is TGCAGCGCACAGGGTTATGGCTACACCTTC. Translating gives CSAQGYGYTF.

The rearrangement links TRBV5-1 to TRBJ1-1; D remains unclear. The V end was cut by 3 bases, the J end by 0 bases, with 9 bases between. Germline values: CDR1 SGHRS, CDR2 YFSETQ. The CDR3 length is 14 residues. CDR3 amino acids: CASSYRYMNTEAFF. CDR3 coding DNA: TGCGCCAGCAGCTACAGATACATGAACACTGAAGCTTTCTTT.

The J gene is TRBJ2-7, the V gene TRBV10-1; a weak D match, TRBD1 (8 bases). The V end lost 6 bases, the J end lost 5 bases, and 11 bases lay between the germline ends. The CDR3 spans 12 residues. Germline V CDR1 and CDR2: WNHNN, SYGVQD (reference sequence). DNA for the CDR3: TGCGCCAGCAGACAGGGGGGGAACGAGCAGTACTTC. Residues: CASRQGGNEQYF.

The V and J genes are TRBV6-1 and TRBJ2-7, with a weak D call TRBD1 (5 bases). The CDR3 has 13 residues. Germline V lookup: CDR1 MNHNS, CDR2 SASEGT. Deletions cut 3 bases from V and 7 bases from J, with 13 bases between. The CDR3 here is CASSEVRDREQYF. The CDR3 DNA reads as TGTGCCAGCAGTGAGGTCAGGGATAGGGAGCAGTACTTC.